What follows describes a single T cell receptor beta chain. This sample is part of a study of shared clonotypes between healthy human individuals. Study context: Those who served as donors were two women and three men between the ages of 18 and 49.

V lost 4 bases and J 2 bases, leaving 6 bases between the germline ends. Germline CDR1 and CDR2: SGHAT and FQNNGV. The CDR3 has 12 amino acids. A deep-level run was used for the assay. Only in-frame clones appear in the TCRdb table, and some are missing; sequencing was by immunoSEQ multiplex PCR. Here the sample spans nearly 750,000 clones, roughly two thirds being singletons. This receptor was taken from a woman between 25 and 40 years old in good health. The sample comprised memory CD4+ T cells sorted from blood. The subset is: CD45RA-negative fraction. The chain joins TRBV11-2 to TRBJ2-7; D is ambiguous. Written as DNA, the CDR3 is TGTGCCAGCAGCTCCCGCCCCTACGAGCAGTACTTC. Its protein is CASSSRPYEQYF.